The clone carrying this TCR beta chain was observed a handful of times. Its matching antigen is unknown. The germline V gene encodes CDR1 ENHRY and CDR2 SYGVKD. This CDR3 comprises 13 residues. With V trimmed by 6 bases and J by 2 bases, 3 bases remained unmatched. This sample was taken from a study of liver allograft versus peripheral blood T cells. Overall study: Liver transplant recipients had T cell receptor repertoires compared between transplanted liver and peripheral blood. Study-level findings and limits: Reportedly, the T cell receptor repertoires inside liver allografts were not the same as those in peripheral blood.

TCRdb recomputed calls from the reads with MiXCR, one row per CDR3 protein. The sample lists 9,500 to 13,000 distinct CDR3 sequences; about 23% were seen once. The receptor was isolated from a human patient who had a liver transplant. The graft donor may have given rise to some T cells. V is TRBV10-3 and J is TRBJ2-7; TRBD2 matches 8 bases. The CDR3 DNA is TGTGCCATCAGGCCGGGACTAGCCTACGAGCAGTACTTC. Its protein is CAIRPGLAYEQYF.